This TCR beta chain derives from a study of cytomegalovirus exposure and HLA in healthy donors. Study observations and caveats: As was reported, the classifier diagnosed cytomegalovirus status with high specificity and sensitivity.

V trimming: 7 bases; J trimming: 6 bases; junction bases outside the gene matches: 5. This CDR3 is 13 amino acids long. Germline V gene data show CDR1 as MDHEN and CDR2 as SYDVKM. The PCR contained 60 Vbeta and 13 Jbeta primers. Assay: immunoSEQ multiplex PCR; the TCRdb copy retains only in-frame clones and omits some. The repertoire consists of fewer than 250,000 clones, with 76% occurring once and the leading ten covering about 0.63%. In nominal health when sampled, donors likely had unrecorded immune exposures nonetheless. To note about this clone: The antigen remains undetermined.

The chain carries TRBV28 and TRBJ1-2, with 10 bases matching TRBD1. Sequenced: PBMCs. This receptor was obtained from a young man in good health and CMV-seronegative. The DNA for the CDR3 is TGTGCCAGCATGAGTGGACAGGGGGATGGCTACACCTTC. Amino acids: CASMSGQGDGYTF.